The 30 T cell receptor beta chains reported below all come from one sample, sequenced in a study of CXCR3-negative and CXCR3-positive naive CD8 T cells. The method, 5' RACE with UMI labels, was used to prepare the TRB cDNA libraries. TCRdb reanalyzed the 5' RACE reads, giving one entry per CDR3 protein sequence and no DNA. The sample table sets out around 95,000 distinct CDR3 sequences. The study, taken as a whole, reports: More hydrophobic TRB CDR3s were found in CXCR3-positive naive cells than in CXCR3-negative naive cells.

What these receptors recognize is not known. The sequencing input was naive CXCR3+ CD8+ T cells from blood. Subset given: CD45RO-CCR7+CD27+CD95- naive CD8+ T cells expressing CXCR3 (TNR3+). The receptors here all came from a human donor in good health. Some clones in this sample may be carry-over from other donors' samples.

The chain is built from TRBV4-1 and TRBJ2-1; TCRdb's assignment of TRBD1 cannot be checked, as there is no DNA. Looked up from germline, CDR1 is MGHRA and CDR2 is YSYEKL. The CDR3 length is 17 residues. CDR3 sequence: CASSLGRSDSWRIEQFF.

The rearrangement joins TRBV7-6 to TRBJ2-7; checking the TCRdb D call of TRBD2 is not possible without DNA. This CDR3 comprises 16 residues. Germline CDR1 reads SGHVS; CDR2 reads FNYEAQ. CDR3 loop: CASSSREGPGLYEQYF.

The chain recombines TRBV5-1 with TRBJ2-3. Germline V gene lookup returns CDR1 SGHRS and CDR2 YFSETQ. The CDR3 has 14 amino acids. The CDR3 loop is CASSLSLAGDTQYF.

The chain recombines TRBV7-9 with TRBJ2-1. This CDR3 is 13 amino acids long. CDR1 SEHNR and CDR2 FQNEAQ come from the germline V gene (reference sequence). The CDR3 loop reads CASSRTGYNEQFF.

The V gene is TRBV14, the J gene TRBJ2-7. There are 14 residues in the CDR3. CDR1 SGHDN and CDR2 FVKESK come from the germline V gene. The CDR3 is CASSLSWSSYEQYF.

The chain has TRBV28 and TRBJ2-1. Germline CDR1 and CDR2: MDHEN and SYDVKM. CDR3 length: 15 residues. CDR3 in amino acids: CASSFRPGSYNEQFF.

J is TRBJ2-1 and V is TRBV5-1. The CDR3 is 16 amino acids. CDR1 and CDR2 (germline): SGHRS, YFSETQ. The chain's CDR3 is CASSWTSWTSYNEQFF. Filled out from reference TRBV5-1 and TRBJ2-1, the complete variable domain reads KAGVTQTPRYLIKTRGQQVTLSCSPISGHRSVSWYQQTPGQGLQFLFEYFSETQRNKGNFPGRFSGRQFSNSRSEMNVSTLELGDSALYLCASSWTSWTSYNEQFFGPGTRLTVL.

This chain joins TRBV7-2 and TRBJ2-1. Per germline, CDR1 SGHTA and CDR2 FQGNSA. The CDR3 totals 14 residues. This chain's CDR3 is CASSLLGDGDEQFF.

The chain uses TRBV7-8 and TRBJ1-3; lacking DNA, the TRBD1 call made by TCRdb goes unchecked. The V gene's germline CDR1 is SGHVS and CDR2 FQNEAQ. The CDR3 has 15 residues. The CDR3 here is CASAIGGAPGNTIYF.

The chain combines TRBV6-6 with TRBJ2-7. The CDR3 has 14 amino acids. Germline CDR1 and CDR2: MNHNY and SVGAGI (reference sequence). This chain's CDR3 is CASTLSGDSYEQYF.

The rearrangement joins TRBV15 to TRBJ2-5; the TCRdb call, TRBD1, lacks DNA for checking. CDR1 LNHNV and CDR2 YYDKDF come from the germline V gene (reference sequence). The length of the CDR3 is 13 residues. The CDR3 is CATSPGTKETQYF.

The chain couples TRBV7-9 to TRBJ2-5; there is no DNA to check the TCRdb D call of TRBD1. This CDR3 contains 17 residues. The V gene's germline CDR1 is SEHNR and CDR2 FQNEAQ (reference sequence). This CDR3 reads CASSPRGGVEEQETQYF.

CDR3 amino acids: CASSLDPGGSMNTGELFF. The J gene is TRBJ2-2, the V gene TRBV18; the D call of TRBD1 rests on TCRdb alone, since no DNA is present to check it. The germline gives CDR1 KGHSH, CDR2 LQKENI. The CDR3 extends over 18 amino acids. Drawing the rest from reference TRBV18 and TRBJ2-2, the complete variable domain is NAGVMQNPRHLVRRRGQEARLRCSPMKGHSHVYWYRQLPEEGLKFMVYLQKENIIDESGMPKERFSAEFPKEGPSILRIQQVVRGDSAAYFCASSLDPGGSMNTGELFFGEGSRLTVL.

CDR3 protein: CASSGRDSNNEQFF. This chain links TRBV6-2 or TRBV6-3 with TRBJ2-1; TCRdb proposes TRBD1, but this gene call is untestable without DNA. Germline values: CDR1 MNHEY, CDR2 SVGEGT. The CDR3 spans 14 residues.

The chain is built from TRBV7-2 and TRBJ2-6; TCRdb's D call of TRBD2 is untestable without DNA. The CDR3 has 17 residues. CDR1 is SGHTA, CDR2 FQGNSA, per germline. CDR3: CASSLDYRVSGANVLTF.

This CDR3 reads CASSNRYEQYF. The chain links TRBV5-5 to TRBJ2-7. CDR1 and CDR2 from the germline V gene are SGHKS and YYEKEE (reference sequence). The CDR3 sequence is 11 residues long.

V usage is TRBV28 and J usage is TRBJ2-1; the TCRdb D gene call, TRBD1, has no DNA to confirm it. Looked up from germline, CDR1 is MDHEN and CDR2 is SYDVKM. CDR3 size: 16 residues. CDR3: CASSRNGGFSYNEQFF.

This chain uses TRBV7-6 with TRBJ1-3. The length of the CDR3 is 16 residues. The germline gives CDR1 SGHVS, CDR2 FNYEAQ. The CDR3 sequence: CASSQRTGQTGNTIYF. Combining the CDR3 with reference TRBV7-6 and TRBJ1-3 gives the whole variable domain GAGVSQSPRYKVTKRGQDVALRCDPISGHVSLYWYRQALGQGPEFLTYFNYEAQQDKSGLPNDRFSAERPEGSISTLTIQRTEQRDSAMYRCASSQRTGQTGNTIYFGEGSWLTVV.

The V call is TRBV14, the J call TRBJ1-5. The germline V gene encodes CDR1 SGHDN and CDR2 FVKESK. The CDR3 is made up of 15 amino acids. The CDR3 region is CASSQGQNSNQPQHF.

J is TRBJ2-2 and V is TRBV3-1; TCRdb selects TRBD1, and the lack of DNA leaves this call unchecked. In germline, CDR1 is LGHDT, CDR2 YNNKEL (reference sequence). The CDR3 runs to 16 residues. The CDR3 spells CASSHGQGPNTGELFF. Full variable domain (rest looked up from reference TRBV3-1 and TRBJ2-2): DTAVSQTPKYLVTQMGNDKSIKCEQNLGHDTMYWYKQDSKKFLKIMFSYNNKELIINETVPNRFSPKSPDKAHLNLHINSLELGDSAVYFCASSHGQGPNTGELFFGEGSRLTVL.

This chain joins TRBV7-3 and TRBJ2-2. This CDR3 contains 17 residues. CDR1 and CDR2 from the germline V gene are SGHTA and FQGTGA. CDR3 region: CASSLYASWLNTGELFF.

The chain couples TRBV7-9 to TRBJ2-7; TCRdb indicates TRBD2, and absent DNA this call remains unverified. The germline CDR1 and CDR2 sequences are SEHNR and FQNEAQ (reference sequence). The CDR3 spans 14 residues. The CDR3 loop is CASSRGTSSHEQYF. Full variable domain (outside the CDR3, taken from reference TRBV7-9 and TRBJ2-7): DTGVSQNPRHKITKRGQNVTFRCDPISEHNRLYWYRQTLGQGPEFLTYFQNEAQLEKSRLLSDRFSAERPKGSFSTLEIQRTEQGDSAMYLCASSRGTSSHEQYFGPGTRLTVT.

V gene TRBV4-1 combines with J gene TRBJ2-3; TCRdb returns TRBD2, unconfirmable since there is no DNA. Germline V CDR1 and CDR2: MGHRA, YSYEKL. The CDR3 spans 16 residues. CDR3 protein: CASSQERAGGTDTQYF.

CDR3 residues: CAIRGTGDYEQYF. J is TRBJ2-7 and V is TRBV10-3; the TRBD1 assignment by TCRdb is unverifiable without DNA. The CDR3 has 13 amino acids. CDR1 and CDR2 (germline): ENHRY, SYGVKD.

The chain carries TRBV13 and TRBJ1-1. CDR1 is PRHDT and CDR2 is FYEKMQ in the germline V gene (reference sequence). The CDR3 sequence is 11 residues long. Here the CDR3 reads CASSAGGEAFF.

V is TRBV20-1 and J is TRBJ1-1; TCRdb returns TRBD1, unconfirmable since there is no DNA. This CDR3 spans 15 amino acids. Per germline, CDR1 DFQATT and CDR2 SNEGSKA (reference sequence). CDR3 amino acids: CSARPIQDTNTEAFF.

The rearrangement uses TRBV12-3 or TRBV12-4 and TRBJ2-5. The length of the CDR3 is 13 residues. This CDR3 reads CASSLGRRETQYF.

The chain employs TRBV29-1 and TRBJ2-4; TCRdb's assignment of TRBD2 cannot be checked, as there is no DNA. Germline values: CDR1 SQVTM, CDR2 ANQGSEA. CDR3 length: 13 amino acids. CDR3 sequence: CSAETRTENIQYF. Filled out from reference TRBV29-1 and TRBJ2-4, the complete variable domain reads SAVISQKPSRDICQRGTSLTIQCQVDSQVTMMFWYRQQPGQSLTLIATANQGSEATYESGFVIDKFPISRPNLTFSTLTVSNMSPEDSSIYLCSAETRTENIQYFGAGTRLSVL.

V usage is TRBV12-3 or TRBV12-4 and J usage is TRBJ2-3. The CDR3 has 11 residues. The CDR3 sequence is CATQGTDTQYF.

The chain recombines TRBV29-1 with TRBJ2-1; TCRdb designates TRBD1, a call that cannot be tested without DNA. Germline CDR1 SQVTM, CDR2 ANQGSEA. The CDR3 consists of 16 residues. This CDR3 is CSADDFGGAAFDEQFF.